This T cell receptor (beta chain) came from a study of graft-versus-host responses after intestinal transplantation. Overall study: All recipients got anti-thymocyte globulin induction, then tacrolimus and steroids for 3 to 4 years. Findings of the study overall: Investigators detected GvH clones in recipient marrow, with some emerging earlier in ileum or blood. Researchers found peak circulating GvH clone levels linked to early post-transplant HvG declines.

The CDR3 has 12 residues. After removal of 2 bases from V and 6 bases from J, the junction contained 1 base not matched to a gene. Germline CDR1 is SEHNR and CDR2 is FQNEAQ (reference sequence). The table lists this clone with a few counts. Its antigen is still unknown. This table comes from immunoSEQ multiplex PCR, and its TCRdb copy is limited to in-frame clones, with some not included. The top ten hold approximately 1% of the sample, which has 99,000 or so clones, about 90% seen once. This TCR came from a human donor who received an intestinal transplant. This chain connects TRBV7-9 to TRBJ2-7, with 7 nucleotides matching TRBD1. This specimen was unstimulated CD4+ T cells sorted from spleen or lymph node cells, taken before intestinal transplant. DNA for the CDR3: TGTGCCAGCAGCTTAAGGACAGGCGAGCAGTACTTC. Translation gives CASSLRTGEQYF. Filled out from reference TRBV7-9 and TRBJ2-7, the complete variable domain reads DTGVSQNPRHKITKRGQNVTFRCDPISEHNRLYWYRQTLGQGPEFLTYFQNEAQLEKSRLLSDRFSAERPKGSFSTLEIQRTEQGDSAMYLCASSLRTGEQYFGPGTRLTVT.